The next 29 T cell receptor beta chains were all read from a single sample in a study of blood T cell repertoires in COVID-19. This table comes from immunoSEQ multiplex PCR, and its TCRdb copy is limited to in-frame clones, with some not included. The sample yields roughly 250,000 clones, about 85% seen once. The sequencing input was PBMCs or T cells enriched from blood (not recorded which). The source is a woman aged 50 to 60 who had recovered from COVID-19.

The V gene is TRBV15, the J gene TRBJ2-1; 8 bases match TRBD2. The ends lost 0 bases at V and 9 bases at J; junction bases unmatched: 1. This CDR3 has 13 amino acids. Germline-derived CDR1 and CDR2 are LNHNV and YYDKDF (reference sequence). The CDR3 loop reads CATSRDREGEQFF. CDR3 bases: TGTGCCACCAGCAGAGACCGGGAGGGTGAGCAGTTCTTC. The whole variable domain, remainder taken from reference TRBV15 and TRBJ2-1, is DAMVIQNPRYQVTQFGKPVTLSCSQTLNHNVMYWYQQKSSQAPKLLFHYYDKDFNNEADTPDNFQSRRPNTSFCFLDIRSPGLGDTAMYLCATSRDREGEQFFGPGTRLTVL.

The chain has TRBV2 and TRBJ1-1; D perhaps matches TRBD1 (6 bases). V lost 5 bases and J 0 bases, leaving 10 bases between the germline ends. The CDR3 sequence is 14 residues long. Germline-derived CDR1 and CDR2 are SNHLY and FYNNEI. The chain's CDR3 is CASSPDSLNTEAFF. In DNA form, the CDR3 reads TGTGCCAGCAGTCCGGACAGTTTGAACACTGAAGCTTTCTTT.

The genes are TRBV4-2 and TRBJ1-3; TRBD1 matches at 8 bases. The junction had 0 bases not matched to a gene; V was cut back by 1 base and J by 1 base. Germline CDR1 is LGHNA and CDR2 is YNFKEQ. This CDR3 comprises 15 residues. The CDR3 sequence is CASSQGQGSGNTIYF. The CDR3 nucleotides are TGTGCCAGCAGCCAAGGACAGGGGTCTGGAAACACCATATATTTT.

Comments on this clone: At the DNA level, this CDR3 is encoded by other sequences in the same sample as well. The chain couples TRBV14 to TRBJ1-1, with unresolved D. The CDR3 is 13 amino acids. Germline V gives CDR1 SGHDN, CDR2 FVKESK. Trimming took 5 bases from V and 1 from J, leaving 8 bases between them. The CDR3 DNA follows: TGTGCCAGCAGCGAGCAAAAGAACACTGAAGCTTTCTTT. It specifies CASSEQKNTEAFF. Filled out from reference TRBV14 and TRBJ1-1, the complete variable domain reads EAGVTQFPSHSVIEKGQTVTLRCDPISGHDNLYWYRRVMGKEIKFLLHFVKESKQDESGMPNNRFLAERTGGTYSTLKVQPAELEDSGVYFCASSEQKNTEAFFGQGTRLTVV.

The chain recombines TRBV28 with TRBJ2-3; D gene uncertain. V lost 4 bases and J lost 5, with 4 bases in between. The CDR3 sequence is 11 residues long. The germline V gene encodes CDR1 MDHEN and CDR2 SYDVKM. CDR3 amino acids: CASSSRDTQYF. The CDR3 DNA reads TGTGCCAGCAGTTCCCGAGATACGCAGTATTTT.

Written as DNA, the CDR3 is TGTGCCAGCAGCCCCGGGGGGACAGGGTCCTACGAGCAGTACTTC. This gives the protein CASSPGGTGSYEQYF. V usage is TRBV7-9 and J usage is TRBJ2-7, with 9 nucleotides matching TRBD1. The CDR3 spans 15 residues. V gave up 5 bases and J gave up 1 base; unmatched junction bases: 6. Germline values: CDR1 SEHNR, CDR2 FQNEAQ (reference sequence).

The CDR3 here is CASSAGLAGGETQYF. CDR3 sequence (DNA): TGTGCCAGCAGCGCAGGACTAGCGGGAGGGGAGACCCAGTACTTC. V gene TRBV9 combines with J gene TRBJ2-5; 15 bases are shared with TRBD2. The CDR3 totals 15 residues. CDR1 and CDR2 (germline): SGDLS, YYNGEE. J gave up 5 bases and V 3 bases, and 2 bases lay outside the gene matches. Combining the CDR3 with reference TRBV9 and TRBJ2-5 gives the whole variable domain DSGVTQTPKHLITATGQRVTLRCSPRSGDLSVYWYQQSLDQGLQFLIQYYNGEERAKGNILERFSAQQFPDLHSELNLSSLELGDSALYFCASSAGLAGGETQYFGPGTRLLVL.

The CDR3 region is CASSRRQGNEQFF. In DNA form, the CDR3 reads TGCGCCAGCAGCCGAAGACAGGGAAATGAGCAGTTCTTC. The chain joins TRBV4-1 to TRBJ2-1; 7 bases match TRBD1. In germline, CDR1 is MGHRA, CDR2 YSYEKL. The junction had 4 bases not matched to a gene; V was cut back by 4 bases and J by 7 bases. The CDR3 has 13 amino acids.

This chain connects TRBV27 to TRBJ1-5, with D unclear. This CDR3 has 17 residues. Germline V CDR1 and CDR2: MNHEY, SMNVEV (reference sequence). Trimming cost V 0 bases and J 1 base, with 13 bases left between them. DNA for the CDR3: TGTGCCAGCAGTTTATCGGGCGAGGGCCAGAGCAATCAGCCCCAGCATTTT. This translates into CASSLSGEGQSNQPQHF.

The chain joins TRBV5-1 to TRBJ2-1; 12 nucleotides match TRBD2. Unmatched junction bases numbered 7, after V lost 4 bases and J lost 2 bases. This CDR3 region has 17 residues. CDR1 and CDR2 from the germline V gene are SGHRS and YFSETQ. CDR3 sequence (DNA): TGCGCCAGCAGCCCCCGGACTAGCGGGAACGCCTACAATGAGCAGTTCTTC. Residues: CASSPRTSGNAYNEQFF.

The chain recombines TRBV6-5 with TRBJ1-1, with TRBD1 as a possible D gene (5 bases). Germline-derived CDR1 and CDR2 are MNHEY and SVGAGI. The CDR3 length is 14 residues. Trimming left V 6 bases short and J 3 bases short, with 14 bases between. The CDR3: CASSQGGGHTEAFF. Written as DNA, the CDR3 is TGTGCCAGCAGCCAGGGCGGGGGTCACACTGAAGCTTTCTTT.

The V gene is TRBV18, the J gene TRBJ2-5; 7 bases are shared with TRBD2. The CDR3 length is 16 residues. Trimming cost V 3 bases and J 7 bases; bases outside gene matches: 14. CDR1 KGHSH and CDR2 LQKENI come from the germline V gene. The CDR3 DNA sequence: TGTGCCAGCTCACCCGCTAGCGGCCCGAGGGTGGGGACCCAGTACTTC. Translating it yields CASSPASGPRVGTQYF. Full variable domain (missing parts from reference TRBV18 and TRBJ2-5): NAGVMQNPRHLVRRRGQEARLRCSPMKGHSHVYWYRQLPEEGLKFMVYLQKENIIDESGMPKERFSAEFPKEGPSILRIQQVVRGDSAAYFCASSPASGPRVGTQYFGPGTRLLVL.

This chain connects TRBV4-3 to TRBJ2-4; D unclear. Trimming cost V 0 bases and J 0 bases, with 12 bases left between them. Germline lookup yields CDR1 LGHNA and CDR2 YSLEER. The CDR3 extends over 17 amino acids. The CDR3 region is CASSQDFTDLAKNIQYF. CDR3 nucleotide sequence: TGCGCCAGCAGCCAAGATTTCACAGACCTAGCCAAAAACATTCAGTACTTC.

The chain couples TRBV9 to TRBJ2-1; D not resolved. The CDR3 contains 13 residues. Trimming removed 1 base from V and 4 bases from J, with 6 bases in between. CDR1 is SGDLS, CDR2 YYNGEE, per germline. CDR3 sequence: CASSVSTYNEQFF. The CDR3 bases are TGTGCCAGCAGCGTATCGACTTACAATGAGCAGTTCTTC.

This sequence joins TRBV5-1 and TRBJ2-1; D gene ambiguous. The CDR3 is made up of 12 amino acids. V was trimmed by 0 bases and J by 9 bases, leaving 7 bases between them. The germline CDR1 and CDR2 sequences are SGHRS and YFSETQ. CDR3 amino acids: CASSLGYSEQFF. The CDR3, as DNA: TGCGCCAGCAGCTTGGGGTATAGTGAGCAGTTCTTC.

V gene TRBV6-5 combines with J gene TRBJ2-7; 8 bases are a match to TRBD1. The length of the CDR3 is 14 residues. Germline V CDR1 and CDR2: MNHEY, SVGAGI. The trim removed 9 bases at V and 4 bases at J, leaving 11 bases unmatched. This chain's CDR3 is CASIPQGAGYEQYF. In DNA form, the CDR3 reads TGTGCCAGTATACCCCAGGGGGCCGGTTACGAGCAGTACTTC.

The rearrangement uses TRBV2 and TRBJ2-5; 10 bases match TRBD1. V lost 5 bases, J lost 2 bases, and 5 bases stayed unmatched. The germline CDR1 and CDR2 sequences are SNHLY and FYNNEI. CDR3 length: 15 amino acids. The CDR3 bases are TGTGCCAGCAGTCCACCGGGACAGGGGCAAGAGACCCAGTACTTC. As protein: CASSPPGQGQETQYF.

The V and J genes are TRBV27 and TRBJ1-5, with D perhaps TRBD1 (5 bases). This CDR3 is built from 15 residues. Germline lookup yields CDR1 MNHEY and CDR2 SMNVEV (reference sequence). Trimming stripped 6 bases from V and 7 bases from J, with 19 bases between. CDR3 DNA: TGTGCCAGCAGACCGTTTACGGGGGTTCCCCAGCCCCAGCATTTT. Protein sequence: CASRPFTGVPQPQHF.

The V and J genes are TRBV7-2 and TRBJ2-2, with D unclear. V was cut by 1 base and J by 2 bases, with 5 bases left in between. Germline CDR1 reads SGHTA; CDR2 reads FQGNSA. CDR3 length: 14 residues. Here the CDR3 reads CASSLDRNTGELFF. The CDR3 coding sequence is TGTGCCAGCAGCTTAGACAGAAACACCGGGGAGCTGTTTTTT.

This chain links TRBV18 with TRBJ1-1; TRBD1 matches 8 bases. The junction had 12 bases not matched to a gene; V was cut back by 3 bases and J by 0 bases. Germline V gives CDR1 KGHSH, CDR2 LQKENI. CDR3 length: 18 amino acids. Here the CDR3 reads CASSPPIPDRDVNTEAFF. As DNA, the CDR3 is TGTGCCAGCTCACCCCCAATCCCGGACAGGGACGTGAACACTGAAGCTTTCTTT.

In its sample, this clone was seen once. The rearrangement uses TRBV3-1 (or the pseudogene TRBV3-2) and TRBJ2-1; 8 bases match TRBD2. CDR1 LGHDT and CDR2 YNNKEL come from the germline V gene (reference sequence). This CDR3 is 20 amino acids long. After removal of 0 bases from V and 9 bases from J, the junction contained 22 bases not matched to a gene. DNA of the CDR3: TGTGCCAGCAGCCAAGAACCTTGGCCCCTCCCCACAGCGGGAGCTGGTGAGCAGTTCTTC. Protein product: CASSQEPWPLPTAGAGEQFF.

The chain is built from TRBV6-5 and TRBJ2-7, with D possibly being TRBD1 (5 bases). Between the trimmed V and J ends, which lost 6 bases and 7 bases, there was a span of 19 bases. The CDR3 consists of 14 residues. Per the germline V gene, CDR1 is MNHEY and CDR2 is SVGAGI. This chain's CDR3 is CASSPSWGQGEQYF. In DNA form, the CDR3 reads TGTGCCAGCAGCCCAAGTTGGGGCCAGGGAGAGCAGTACTTC.

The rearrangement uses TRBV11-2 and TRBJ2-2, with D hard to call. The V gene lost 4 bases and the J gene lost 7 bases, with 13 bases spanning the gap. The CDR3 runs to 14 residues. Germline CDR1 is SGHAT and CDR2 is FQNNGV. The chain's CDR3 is CASSSRVNLGELFF. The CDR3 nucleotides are TGTGCCAGCAGCTCCCGGGTAAACCTCGGGGAGCTGTTTTTT. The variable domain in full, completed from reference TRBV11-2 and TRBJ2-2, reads EAGVAQSPRYKIIEKRQSVAFWCNPISGHATLYWYQQILGQGPKLLIQFQNNGVVDDSQLPKDRFSAERLKGVDSTLKIQPAKLEDSAVYLCASSSRVNLGELFFGEGSRLTVL.

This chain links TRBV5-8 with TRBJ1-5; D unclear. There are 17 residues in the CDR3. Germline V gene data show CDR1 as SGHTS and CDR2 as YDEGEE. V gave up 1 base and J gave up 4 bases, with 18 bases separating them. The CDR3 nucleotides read TGTGCCAGCAGCTTGTACATCCTGAGGACTGCGAATCAGCCCCAGCATTTT. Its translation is CASSLYILRTANQPQHF. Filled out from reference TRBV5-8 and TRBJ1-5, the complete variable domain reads EAGVTQSPTHLIKTRGQQATLRCSPISGHTSVYWYQQALGLGLQFLLWYDEGEERNRGNFPPRFSGRQFPNYSSELNVNALELEDSALYLCASSLYILRTANQPQHFGDGTRLSIL.

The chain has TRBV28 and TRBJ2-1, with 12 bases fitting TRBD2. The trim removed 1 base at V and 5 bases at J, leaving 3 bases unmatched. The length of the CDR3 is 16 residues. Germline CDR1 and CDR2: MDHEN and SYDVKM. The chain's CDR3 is CASSLLRLAGDNEQFF. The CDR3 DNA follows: TGTGCCAGCAGTTTATTAAGACTAGCGGGAGACAATGAGCAGTTCTTC.

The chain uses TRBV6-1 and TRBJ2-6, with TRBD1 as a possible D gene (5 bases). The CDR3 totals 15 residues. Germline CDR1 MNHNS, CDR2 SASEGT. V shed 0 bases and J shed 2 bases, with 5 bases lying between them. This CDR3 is CASSEAGAGANVLTF. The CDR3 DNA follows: TGTGCCAGCAGTGAAGCAGGGGCTGGGGCCAACGTCCTGACTTTC.

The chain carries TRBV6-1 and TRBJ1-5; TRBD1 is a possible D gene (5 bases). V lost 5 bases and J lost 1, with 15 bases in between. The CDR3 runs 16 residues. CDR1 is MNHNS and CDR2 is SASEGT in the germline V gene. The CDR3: CASSKGEVASNQPQHF. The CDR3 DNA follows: TGTGCCAGCAGTAAAGGGGAGGTTGCGAGCAATCAGCCCCAGCATTTT.

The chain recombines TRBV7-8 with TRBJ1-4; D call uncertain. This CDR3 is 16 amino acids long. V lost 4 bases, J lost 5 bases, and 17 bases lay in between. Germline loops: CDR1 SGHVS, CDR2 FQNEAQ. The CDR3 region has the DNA TGTGCCAGCAGCTCCCTGCACCGAGGAGCAAATGAAAAACTGTTTTTT. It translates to CASSSLHRGANEKLFF.

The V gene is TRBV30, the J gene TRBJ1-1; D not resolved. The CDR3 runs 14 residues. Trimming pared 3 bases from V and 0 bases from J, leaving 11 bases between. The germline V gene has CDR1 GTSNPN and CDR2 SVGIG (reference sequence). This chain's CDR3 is CAWRDPSMNTEAFF. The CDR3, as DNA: TGTGCCTGGAGGGACCCTAGCATGAACACTGAAGCTTTCTTT.